This passage covers 17 T cell receptor beta chains from one sample sequenced in a study of blood T cell repertoires in COVID-19 (TCRdb year 2020). The library was built by means of the immunoSEQ multiplex PCR assay. What TCRdb holds here is the immuneACCESS table cut down to in-frame rearrangements. Part of the clones is not present; checked against another copy, under half of the missing clones reflect an unresolved V gene, and the others are unexplained. This sample comprises roughly 280,000 clones, approximately 86% of them detected only once. The leading ten clones occupy approximately 9% of the sample. Sample: peripheral blood. The receptor set was obtained from a man aged 40-49 years with active or convalescent COVID-19.

The rearrangement links TRBV5-8 to TRBJ2-7, with TRBD1 as a possible D gene (6 bases). V was clipped by 0 bases and J by 6 bases, with 10 bases between them. The CDR3 totals 13 residues. Germline V gene lookup returns CDR1 SGHTS and CDR2 YDEGEE. CDR3 sequence: CASSLDRVSEQYF. CDR3 in DNA: TGTGCCAGCAGCTTGGACAGGGTTAGCGAGCAGTACTTC.

V usage is TRBV11-3 and J usage is TRBJ2-2; the D is unclear. Trimming stripped 1 base from V and 6 bases from J, with 9 bases between. Germline assignment: CDR1 SGHNT and CDR2 YENEEA. The CDR3 is 14 amino acids. CDR3 in DNA: TGTGCCAGCAGCTTAGGGCGGAGCTCCGGGGAGCTGTTTTTT. Its protein is CASSLGRSSGELFF.

This clone was observed a single time. The chain joins TRBV14 to TRBJ2-3; D possibly corresponds to TRBD1 (6 bases). Germline CDR1 SGHDN, CDR2 FVKESK. CDR3 size: 16 residues. The V gene lost 2 bases and the J gene lost 2 bases, with 14 bases spanning the gap. CDR3 DNA: TGTGCCAGCAGCCAACGTCTCAGGGGATACACAGATACGCAGTATTTT. As protein: CASSQRLRGYTDTQYF.

The J gene is TRBJ2-2, the V gene TRBV29-1; D not resolved. The V gene's germline CDR1 is SQVTM and CDR2 ANQGSEA. The CDR3 is 14 residues long. Here the CDR3 DNA reads TGCAGTGTTCAGTGGAGATTCACTACCGGGGAGCTGTTTTTT. This codes for CSVQWRFTTGELFF.

The chain recombines TRBV2 with TRBJ1-2, with 9 bases lining up with TRBD1. Trimming took 6 bases from V and 10 from J; bases not matched to a gene: 12. The CDR3 contains 14 residues. Germline loops: CDR1 SNHLY, CDR2 FYNNEI. The chain's CDR3 is CASRTGTGLIFYTF. The CDR3 DNA reads TGTGCCAGCAGAACTGGGACAGGGTTAATATTCTACACCTTC.

This chain uses TRBV6-5 with TRBJ1-1; maybe TRBD1 (6 bases). CDR3 length: 12 residues. V was cut by 4 bases and J by 6 bases, with 9 bases left in between. CDR1 MNHEY and CDR2 SVGAGI come from the germline V gene. CDR3 sequence reads: CASSLQGSEAFF. The CDR3 DNA reads TGTGCCAGCAGTTTACAGGGTTCTGAAGCTTTCTTT.

This chain links TRBV19 with TRBJ2-6; 10 bases fit TRBD1. Germline lookup yields CDR1 LNHDA and CDR2 SQIVND (reference sequence). Germline trimming cut 5 bases from V and 3 bases from J; bases unmatched to any gene: 7. The CDR3 has 17 residues. CDR3 DNA sequence: TGTGCCAGTAGTTTGGGACAGGGGATTGGTGGGGCCAACGTCCTGACTTTC. This codes for CASSLGQGIGGANVLTF. The full variable domain, in which reference TRBV19 and TRBJ2-6 provide the parts outside the CDR3, is DGGITQSPKYLFRKEGQNVTLSCEQNLNHDAMYWYRQDPGQGLRLIYYSQIVNDFQKGDIAEGYSVSREKKESFPLTVTSAQKNPTAFYLCASSLGQGIGGANVLTFGAGSRLTVL.

The chain couples TRBV30 to TRBJ2-7; 9 nucleotides line up with TRBD2. J was trimmed by 0 bases and V by 1 base; bases with no gene match: 10. The CDR3 loop spans 17 amino acids. The germline CDR1 and CDR2 sequences are GTSNPN and SVGIG (reference sequence). CDR3 loop: CAWSGGTSSQSSYEQYF. In DNA form, the CDR3 reads TGTGCCTGGAGTGGCGGGACTAGCAGTCAGTCCTCCTACGAGCAGTACTTC. The variable domain in full, with the rest retrieved from reference TRBV30 and TRBJ2-7, is SQTIHQWPATLVQPVGSPLSLECTVEGTSNPNLYWYRQAAGRGLQLLFYSVGIGQISSEVPQNLSASRPQDRQFILSSKKLLLSDSGFYLCAWSGGTSSQSSYEQYFGPGTRLTVT.

The chain links TRBV10-3 to TRBJ2-7, with D perhaps matching TRBD2 (5 bases). Trimming cost V 11 bases and J 3 bases, with 11 bases left between them. The CDR3 sequence is 11 residues long. The germline gives CDR1 ENHRY, CDR2 SYGVKD. CDR3 sequence reads: CAARGNYEQYF. For the CDR3, the DNA is TGTGCCGCCCGAGGGAACTACGAGCAGTACTTC.

The chain joins TRBV25-1 to TRBJ1-2, with 10 bases matching TRBD1. CDR1 and CDR2 (germline): MGHDK, SYGVNS. The J segment lost 4 bases and the V segment lost 2 bases, leaving 4 bases of the junction unmatched. The CDR3 is 15 amino acids. The CDR3 is CASSEGTGDFYGYTF. As DNA, the CDR3 is TGTGCCAGCAGTGAAGGGACAGGGGACTTCTATGGCTACACCTTC.

The chain uses TRBV30 and TRBJ1-4; D might be TRBD1 (5 bases). V was cut by 4 bases and J by 6 bases, with 12 bases left in between. CDR1 and CDR2 from the germline V gene are GTSNPN and SVGIG (reference sequence). The CDR3 is 13 residues long. Written as DNA, the CDR3 is TGTGCCTGGAACCCCGGGGGGGATGAAAAACTGTTTTTT. Translated, it gives CAWNPGGDEKLFF.

The chain is built from TRBV20-1 and TRBJ2-5; D possibly corresponds to TRBD2 (5 bases). The CDR3 is 11 residues long. V was pared by 3 bases and J by 9 bases, with 11 bases between. Looked up from germline, CDR1 is DFQATT and CDR2 is SNEGSKA (reference sequence). The CDR3 DNA is TGCAGTGCTAGCCTAACCGGGGCCCAGTACTTC. It is translated as CSASLTGAQYF.

The V gene is TRBV6-1, the J gene TRBJ2-1, with 10 bases that match TRBD2. Germline values: CDR1 MNHNS, CDR2 SASEGT. V shed 1 base and J 9 bases; nucleotides not matched to a gene: 3. This CDR3 comprises 14 residues. The chain's CDR3 is CASSEGLAGVEQFF. In DNA, the CDR3 is TGTGCCAGCAGTGAAGGTCTAGCGGGAGTTGAGCAGTTCTTC.

The V call is TRBV27, the J call TRBJ2-3; 7 nucleotides agree with TRBD1. This CDR3 has 15 residues. The junction had 9 bases not matched to a gene; V was cut back by 5 bases and J by 4 bases. CDR1 and CDR2 from the germline V gene are MNHEY and SMNVEV (reference sequence). The CDR3 bases are TGTGCCAGCAGTCCCAGGACAGGTAGCGCAGATACGCAGTATTTT. Translating it yields CASSPRTGSADTQYF.

The V gene is TRBV19, the J gene TRBJ2-1; D may be TRBD2 (6 bases). The CDR3 sequence is 14 residues long. Germline-derived CDR1 and CDR2 are LNHDA and SQIVND (reference sequence). Deletions cut 7 bases from V and 3 bases from J, with 13 bases between. The CDR3 nucleotides read TGTGCCAGTATGACGGGAGTAGGCTACAATGAGCAGTTCTTC. Its translation: CASMTGVGYNEQFF.

V and J are TRBV2 and TRBJ1-2; 8 nucleotides match TRBD1. The junction had 16 bases not matched to a gene; V was cut back by 10 bases and J by 6 bases. The germline gives CDR1 SNHLY, CDR2 FYNNEI. The CDR3 extends over 15 amino acids. The CDR3 protein is CATGRGQTGENGYTF. DNA of the CDR3: TGTGCCACAGGGAGGGGTCAGACAGGGGAAAATGGCTACACCTTC.

The genes are TRBV13 and TRBJ2-5; possibly TRBD2 for D (5 bases). This CDR3 has 13 residues. Germline CDR1 and CDR2: PRHDT and FYEKMQ (reference sequence). Trimming pared 5 bases from V and 3 bases from J, leaving 10 bases between. CDR3 residues: CASSQRTEETQYF. CDR3 nucleotide sequence: TGTGCCAGCAGCCAGCGGACTGAAGAGACCCAGTACTTC.